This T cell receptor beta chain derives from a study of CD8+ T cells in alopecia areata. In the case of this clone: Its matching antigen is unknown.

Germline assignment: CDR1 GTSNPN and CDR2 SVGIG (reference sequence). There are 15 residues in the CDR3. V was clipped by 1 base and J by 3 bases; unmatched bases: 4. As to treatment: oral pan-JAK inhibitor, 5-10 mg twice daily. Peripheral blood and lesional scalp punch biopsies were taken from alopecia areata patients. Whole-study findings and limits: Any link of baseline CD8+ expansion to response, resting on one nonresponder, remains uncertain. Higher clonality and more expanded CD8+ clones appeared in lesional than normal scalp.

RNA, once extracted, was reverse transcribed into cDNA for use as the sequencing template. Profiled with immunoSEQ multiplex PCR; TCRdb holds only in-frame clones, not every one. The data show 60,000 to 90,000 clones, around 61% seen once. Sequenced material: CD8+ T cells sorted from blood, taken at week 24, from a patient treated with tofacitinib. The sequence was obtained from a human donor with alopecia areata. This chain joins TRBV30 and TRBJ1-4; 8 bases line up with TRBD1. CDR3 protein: CAWSEGTGPNEKLFF. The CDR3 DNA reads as TGTGCCTGGAGTGAGGGGACAGGACCTAATGAAAAACTGTTTTTT.